The present T cell receptor (beta chain) was sequenced within a study of blood T cell repertoires in COVID-19. Study information: PBMCs, B-cell-depleted T cells, or T cells provided the cDNA or gDNA that made up the material.

Germline CDR1 reads MGHRA; CDR2 reads YSYEKL. Trimming pared 1 base from V and 0 bases from J, leaving 10 bases between. This CDR3 contains 16 residues. Per the original data handling: Amplification of reference gene primers was used by the study to estimate nucleated cell counts. TCRdb's table, derived via immunoSEQ multiplex PCR, lists solely in-frame clones and lacks some. For V, J and clone size, that table is used; D and trimming come from the DNA. Counted here are about 220,000 clones, around four fifths occurring once; the ten biggest clones make up 15% to 20%. The chain links TRBV4-1 to TRBJ1-3; D perhaps matches TRBD1 (5 bases). Sequenced input: peripheral blood. This receptor was obtained from a young man with active or convalescent COVID-19. The CDR3, as DNA: TGCGCCAGCAGCCAAGGATTGACAGCCTCTGGAAACACCATATATTTT. It specifies CASSQGLTASGNTIYF.